Listed here are 4 T cell receptor beta chains from one sample, sequenced in a study of cytomegalovirus exposure and HLA in healthy donors. Amplification used 60 Vbeta primers and 13 Jbeta primers. Produced via immunoSEQ multiplex PCR; TCRdb's table is partial and in-frame only. This sample has some 180,000 clones, with roughly 72% found just once. Sequenced input: PBMCs. The receptors stem from a man aged 25-45 years in good health and CMV-seronegative.

The rearrangement links TRBV27 to TRBJ2-6; 7 bases align to TRBD1. The CDR3 is 19 amino acids. Germline trimming cut 7 bases from V and 1 base from J; bases unmatched to any gene: 16. Germline V gives CDR1 MNHEY, CDR2 SMNVEV (reference sequence). The CDR3 reads CASTSLLRTGASGANVLTF. Here the CDR3 DNA reads TGTGCCAGCACTTCCCTGCTCCGGACAGGCGCGTCTGGGGCCAACGTCCTGACTTTC.

The chain couples TRBV28 to TRBJ1-1; D remains ambiguous. Germline V gene lookup returns CDR1 MDHEN and CDR2 SYDVKM. The CDR3 totals 14 residues. V lost 3 bases and J 4 bases, leaving 12 bases between the germline ends. The CDR3 loop is CASSFRGGSTEAFF. DNA of the CDR3: TGTGCCAGCAGTTTTCGGGGAGGGAGCACTGAAGCTTTCTTT.

The rearrangement links TRBV5-1 to TRBJ2-2, with 9 bases aligning to TRBD1. V was pared by 7 bases and J by 1 base, with 5 bases of the junction left unmatched. The CDR3 contains 15 residues. CDR1 and CDR2 from the germline V gene are SGHRS and YFSETQ. The DNA for the CDR3 is TGCGCCAGCGCCCAGGGACAGGGGAACACCGGGGAGCTGTTTTTT. Residues: CASAQGQGNTGELFF.

In this sample, this clone turned up a few times. The genes are TRBV19 and TRBJ1-1, with 8 bases matching TRBD1. With V trimmed by 6 bases and J by 5 bases, 14 bases remained unmatched. This CDR3 spans 16 amino acids. In germline, CDR1 is LNHDA, CDR2 SQIVND (reference sequence). The CDR3 region is CASSHTLGQGRTEAFF. DNA of the CDR3: TGTGCCAGTAGCCACACCCTCGGACAGGGCCGAACTGAAGCTTTCTTT.